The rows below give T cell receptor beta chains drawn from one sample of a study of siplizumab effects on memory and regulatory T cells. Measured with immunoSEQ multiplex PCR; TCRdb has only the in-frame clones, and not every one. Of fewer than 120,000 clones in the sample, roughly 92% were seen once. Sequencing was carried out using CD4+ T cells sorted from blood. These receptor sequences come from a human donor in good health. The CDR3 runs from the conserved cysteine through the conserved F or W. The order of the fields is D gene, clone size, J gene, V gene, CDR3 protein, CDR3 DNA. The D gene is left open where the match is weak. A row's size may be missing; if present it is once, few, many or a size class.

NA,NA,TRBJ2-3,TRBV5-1,CASSLSGRDTQYF,TGCGCCAGCAGCTTGAGTGGGAGAGATACGCAGTATTTT
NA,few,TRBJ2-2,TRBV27,CASSPFSATGELFF,TGTGCCAGCAGTCCTTTTTCGGCCACCGGGGAGCTGTTTTTT
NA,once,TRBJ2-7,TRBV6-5,CASSTRLAGSYEQYF,TGTGCCAGCAGTACCCGACTCGCGGGCTCCTACGAGCAGTACTTC
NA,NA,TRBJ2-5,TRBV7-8,CASSPSTLLEQYF,TGTGCCAGCAGCCCCTCGACTCTGTTGGAGCAGTACTTC
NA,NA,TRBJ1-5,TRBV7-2,CASSTEGGGGQPQHF,TGTGCCAGCAGCACCGAGGGGGGGGGCGGTCAGCCCCAGCATTTT
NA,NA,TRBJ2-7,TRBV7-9,CASSFLGAGEYF,TGTGCCAGCAGCTTTCTCGGGGCCGGAGAGTACTTC
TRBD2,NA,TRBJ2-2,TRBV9,CASSVGTSGIRTNTGELFF,TGTGCCAGCAGCGTAGGGACTAGCGGGATTCGAACTAACACCGGGGAGCTGTTTTTT
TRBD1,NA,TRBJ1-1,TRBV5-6,CASSSTGASNTEAFF,TGTGCCAGCAGCTCCACAGGGGCTTCGAACACTGAAGCTTTCTTT
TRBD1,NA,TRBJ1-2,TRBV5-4,CASSRQGASYGYTF,TGTGCCAGCAGCCGACAGGGGGCGAGCTATGGCTACACCTTC
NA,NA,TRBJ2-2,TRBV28,CASRRPYKNTGELFF,TGTGCCAGCAGGCGGCCCTATAAAAACACCGGGGAGCTGTTTTTT
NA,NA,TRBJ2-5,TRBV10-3,CAISGGTGQETQYF,TGTGCCATCAGTGGTGGGACTGGACAAGAGACCCAGTACTTC
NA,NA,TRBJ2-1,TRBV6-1,CASNTGWVNEQFF,TGTGCCAGCAATACAGGGTGGGTTAATGAGCAGTTCTTC
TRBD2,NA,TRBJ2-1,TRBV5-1,CASSSGLAGVGNEQFF,TGCGCCAGCAGCTCCGGACTAGCGGGAGTGGGAAATGAGCAGTTCTTC
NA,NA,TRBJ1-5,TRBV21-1,CASSKTRERGQPQHF,TGTGCCAGCAGCAAAACCCGTGAAAGGGGTCAGCCCCAGCATTTT
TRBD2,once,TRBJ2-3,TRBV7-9,CASSSALGLAGGPADTQYF,TGTGCCAGCAGCTCCGCCCTGGGCCTAGCGGGGGGGCCCGCAGATACGCAGTATTTT
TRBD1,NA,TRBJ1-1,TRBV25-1,CASRNRGNTEAFF,TGTGCCAGCAGGAACAGGGGTAACACTGAAGCTTTCTTT
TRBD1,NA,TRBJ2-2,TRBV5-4,CASSPKTGGGTGELFF,TGTGCCAGCAGCCCGAAGACAGGGGGCGGCACCGGGGAGCTGTTTTTT
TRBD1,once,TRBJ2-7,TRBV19,CASRTDRGLSYEQYF,TGTGCCAGTAGAACGGACAGGGGGCTCTCCTACGAGCAGTACTTC
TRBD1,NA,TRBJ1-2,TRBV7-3,CASSPAGTGYGYTF,TGTGCCAGCAGCCCTGCCGGGACAGGGTATGGCTACACCTTC
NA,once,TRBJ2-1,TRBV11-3,CASRDQGSEQFF,TGTGCCAGCAGAGACCAGGGGAGTGAGCAGTTCTTC
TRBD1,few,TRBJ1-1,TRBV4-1,CASSQRTGGTEAFF,TGCGCCAGCAGCCAGAGGACAGGTGGGACTGAAGCTTTCTTT
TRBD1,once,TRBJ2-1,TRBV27,CASSLYVWDRGLTIEQFF,TGTGCCAGCAGTTTATACGTCTGGGACAGGGGCCTAACAATTGAGCAGTTCTTC
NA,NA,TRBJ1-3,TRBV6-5,CASRQFSGNTIYF,TGTGCCAGCAGGCAGTTCTCTGGAAACACCATATATTTT
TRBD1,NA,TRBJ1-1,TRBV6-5,CASSYQGDTEAFF,TGTGCCAGCAGTTACCAGGGGGACACTGAAGCTTTCTTT
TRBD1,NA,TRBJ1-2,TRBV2,CASSTTAGQGAHYGYTF,TGTGCCAGCAGTACAACCGCTGGACAGGGGGCCCACTATGGCTACACCTTC
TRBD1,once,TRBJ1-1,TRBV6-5,CASSYGVTGVTEAFF,TGTGCCAGCAGTTACGGCGTTACAGGGGTCACTGAAGCTTTCTTT
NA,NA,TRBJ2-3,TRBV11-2,CASSLLPSPDTQYF,TGTGCCAGCAGCTTGCTCCCCTCCCCAGATACGCAGTATTTT
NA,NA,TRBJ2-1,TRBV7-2,CASSLVEQSPFF,TGTGCCAGCAGCTTAGTCGAACAGTCCCCGTTCTTC
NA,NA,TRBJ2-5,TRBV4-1,CASSKSDRAALGQETQYF,TGCGCCAGCAGCAAAAGCGACCGGGCAGCTCTGGGTCAAGAGACCCAGTACTTC